This T cell receptor (beta chain) was captured in a study of B cell selection in AIRE deficiency. Study-wide results and caveats: Roughly 28% of healthy-donor shared Treg TCRbeta sequences appeared in patient Tconv cells. In TCRBV usage, CDR3 length and diversity, patient Tconv and Treg cells matched healthy donors.

V lost 1 base, J lost 1 base, and 2 bases stayed unmatched. Germline values: CDR1 SEHNR, CDR2 FQNEAQ (reference sequence). The CDR3 has 17 amino acids. This clone was counted only a few times. Its specificity is unknown. Regulatory T cells were sorted as CD4+CD25hiCD127low/negative. Sequenced by immunoSEQ multiplex PCR; TCRdb stores in-frame clones only, minus some. The table records about 26,000 clones, roughly 90% of them present only once. This receptor was taken from a human donor in good health. V and J are TRBV7-9 and TRBJ2-5, with TRBD2 identical over 14 bases. Sequenced: CD4+CD25+ Tregs sorted from PBMCs. CDR3 sequence (DNA): TGTGCCAGCAGCTTAGGGACTAGCGGGGGGTTCCAAGAGACCCAGTACTTC. Residues: CASSLGTSGGFQETQYF. The complete variable domain, with remaining parts taken from reference TRBV7-9 and TRBJ2-5, reads DTGVSQNPRHKITKRGQNVTFRCDPISEHNRLYWYRQTLGQGPEFLTYFQNEAQLEKSRLLSDRFSAERPKGSFSTLEIQRTEQGDSAMYLCASSLGTSGGFQETQYFGPGTRLLVL.